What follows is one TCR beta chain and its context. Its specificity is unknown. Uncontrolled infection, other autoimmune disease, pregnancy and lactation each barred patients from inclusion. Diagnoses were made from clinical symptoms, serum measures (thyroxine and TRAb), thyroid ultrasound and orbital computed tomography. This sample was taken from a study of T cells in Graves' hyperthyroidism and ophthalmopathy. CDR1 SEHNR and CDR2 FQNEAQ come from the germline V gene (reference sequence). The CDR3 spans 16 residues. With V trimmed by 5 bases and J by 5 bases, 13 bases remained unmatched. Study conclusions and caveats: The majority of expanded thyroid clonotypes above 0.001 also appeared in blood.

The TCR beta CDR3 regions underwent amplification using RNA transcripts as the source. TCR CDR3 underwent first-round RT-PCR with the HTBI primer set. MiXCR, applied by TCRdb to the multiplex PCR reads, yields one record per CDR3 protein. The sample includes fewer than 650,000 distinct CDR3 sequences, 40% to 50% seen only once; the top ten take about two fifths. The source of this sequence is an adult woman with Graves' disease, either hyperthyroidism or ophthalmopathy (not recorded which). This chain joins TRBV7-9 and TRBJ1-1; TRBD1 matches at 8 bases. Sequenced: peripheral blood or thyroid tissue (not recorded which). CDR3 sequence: CASSLRTGMDQTEAFF. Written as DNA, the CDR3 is TGTGCCAGCAGCCTCCGGACAGGGATGGACCAAACTGAAGCTTTCTTT.